This T cell receptor (beta chain) is from a study of blood T cell repertoires in COVID-19. Study-wide background: Nucleic acid was either cDNA or gDNA, and it came from T cells, B-cell-depleted T cells, or PBMCs.

TCRdb keeps only in-frame clones here, not all; method: immunoSEQ multiplex PCR. The repertoire includes 300,000 to 350,000 clones, more than 70% of them detected once, and 3% to 4% sits in the top ten. Seattle researchers signed up patients amid active infection and tracked them longitudinally. Trimming removed 0 bases from V and 5 bases from J, with 12 bases in between. The CDR3 sequence is 14 residues long. Per the germline V gene, CDR1 is SGHRS and CDR2 is YFSETQ. This chain connects TRBV5-1 to TRBJ2-7; possibly TRBD1 for D (6 bases). The sample was peripheral blood. The clonotype was recovered from a woman aged 55 to 70 with COVID-19, enrolled during active disease. The CDR3 DNA reads as TGCGCCAGCAGCTTGGGAGGGGGTGTGAACGAGCAGTACTTC. The encoded protein is CASSLGGGVNEQYF.